This paragraph reports one TCR beta chain. A few counts support this clone. The antigen it recognizes is unknown. No per-base quality is available; no much larger clone lies one base away. TCRbeta CDR3 regions were amplified from genomic DNA by means of the immunoSEQ Assay, a bias-controlled multiplex PCR. Per the original workflow: Nucleated cell counts per sample were estimated from amplification of reference gene primers within the assay. To quantify the absolute abundance of each unique TCRbeta CDR3 rearrangement, sequence reads were collapsed and filtered. For each sample, productive Simpson clonality was calculated by taking the square root of Simpson's diversity index across productive rearrangements. In TCRdb, the immuneACCESS table is reduced to in-frame sequences with V and J assigned. These tables do not hold every clone; where another copy was compared, an unresolved V gene accounts for under half, and the others remain unexplained. That table supplies the V and J calls and clone size; D and trimming were determined from the DNA. In this sample the table shows under 450,000 clones, 89% of which occur a single time. The ten largest clones represent about 1.4% of the sample.

The CDR3, cysteine through phenylalanine, is 10 amino acids long. Just the 30-base CDR3 DNA is kept, in frame starting at base 1. V loses 7 bases of germline sequence and J loses 7 bases, and the interval between the two ends is 10 bases. Based on the germline V gene (reference sequence), the CDR1 and CDR2 sequences are GTSNPN and SVGIG. At one collaborating source in Seattle, patients were enrolled during active infection and were followed longitudinally through the course of disease. The collaborating institutions used their own protocols to collect whole blood in K2EDTA tubes. For TCRbeta analysis, collaborators shipped samples as frozen whole blood, isolated PBMCs, or DNA extracted from either of those sample types. The sample comes from a study of blood T cell repertoires in COVID-19 (dated by TCRdb to 2019 to 2021). With respect to the entire study: Samples covering the acute and convalescent phases of COVID-19 were provided by collaborators in the United States, Italy and Spain. The prospective study material was composed of cDNA or gDNA derived from T cells, B-cell-depleted T cells, or PBMCs. The dataset comprised deeply sampled blood TCRbeta repertoires from subjects exposed to, actively infected with, or recovered from COVID-19. The repertoires were released in a freely available public database intended as a resource for research on the immune response to SARS-CoV-2. The samples were drawn from the first 160 participants of the ongoing ImmuneRACE study and from about 1,200 subjects provided by 6 global collaborators. Sample metadata almost always included a de-identified subject ID, COVID-19 status, age in years and sex. Where HLA class I and class II types were available, the types were taken from metadata supplied by the sample provider, not from assay-based typing.

Here is what the overall study found, with its caveats: How much clinical and demographic metadata was included differed by source and by participant, and the metadata was provided uncurated.

Recombination joined TRBV30 with TRBJ1-2; the D gene cannot be named for sure. This TCR came from a woman aged 35 to 49 with COVID-19, enrolled during active disease. Sample: peripheral blood. Here is the DNA: TGTGCCTTCGTTTCCCTTGGCTACACCTTC. This is translated as CAFVSLGYTF.